This T cell receptor beta chain was profiled in a study of blood T cell repertoires in COVID-19. Sequencing was performed with immunoSEQ multiplex PCR; in TCRdb, only in-frame clones are kept and a portion is missing. This table has almost 200,000 clones, 80% to 90% appearing once. V gave up 4 bases and J gave up 1 base; unmatched junction bases: 4. The CDR3 has 16 amino acids. Germline assignment: CDR1 SGHNT and CDR2 YYREEE (reference sequence). This clone was recorded a few times. The sequencing sample was made of peripheral blood. The gene calls are TRBV5-4 and TRBJ2-2; TRBD2 agrees at 10 bases. This receptor was obtained from a woman in her 70s with acute or convalescent COVID-19. The CDR3 bases are TGTGCCAGCAGCACCCGGACTAGCGGGAACACCGGGGAGCTGTTTTTT. It is translated as CASSTRTSGNTGELFF.